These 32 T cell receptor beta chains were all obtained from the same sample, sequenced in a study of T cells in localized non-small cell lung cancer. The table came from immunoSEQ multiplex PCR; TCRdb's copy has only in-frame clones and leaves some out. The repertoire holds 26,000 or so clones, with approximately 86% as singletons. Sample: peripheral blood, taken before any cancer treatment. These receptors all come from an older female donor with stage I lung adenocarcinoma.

The CDR3 spells CASAPKAGTGTYEQYF. The CDR3 DNA sequence: TGTGCCAGCGCCCCAAAAGCGGGGACAGGTACCTACGAGCAGTACTTC. The rearrangement joins TRBV9 to TRBJ2-7; possible D gene TRBD1, 8 bases. Germline V gene data show CDR1 as SGDLS and CDR2 as YYNGEE. V lost 7 bases and J 2 bases, leaving 22 bases between the germline ends. This CDR3 has 16 residues.

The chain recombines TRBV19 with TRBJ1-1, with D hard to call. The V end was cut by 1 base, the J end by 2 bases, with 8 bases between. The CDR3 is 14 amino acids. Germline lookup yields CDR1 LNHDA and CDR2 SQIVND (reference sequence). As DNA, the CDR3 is TGTGCCAGTAGTATAGGCGGTCTAAACACTGAAGCTTTCTTT. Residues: CASSIGGLNTEAFF.

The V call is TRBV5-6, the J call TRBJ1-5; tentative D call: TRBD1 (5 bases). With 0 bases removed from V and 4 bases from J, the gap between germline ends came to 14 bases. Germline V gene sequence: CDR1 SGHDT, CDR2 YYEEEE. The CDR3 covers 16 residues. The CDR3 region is CASSLVREGWNQPQHF. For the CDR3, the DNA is TGTGCCAGCAGCTTGGTCAGGGAGGGATGGAATCAGCCCCAGCATTTT.

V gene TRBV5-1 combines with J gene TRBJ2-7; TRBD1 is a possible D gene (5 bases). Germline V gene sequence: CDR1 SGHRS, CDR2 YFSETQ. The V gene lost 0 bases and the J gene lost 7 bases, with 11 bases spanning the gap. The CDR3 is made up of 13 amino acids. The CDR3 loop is CASSLEGAREQYF. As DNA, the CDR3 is TGCGCCAGCAGCTTGGAAGGGGCCCGGGAGCAGTACTTC.

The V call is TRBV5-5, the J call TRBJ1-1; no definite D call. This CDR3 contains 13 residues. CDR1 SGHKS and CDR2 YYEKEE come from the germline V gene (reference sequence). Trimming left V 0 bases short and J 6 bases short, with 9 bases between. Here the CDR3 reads CASSLEVWAEAFF. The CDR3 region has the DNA TGTGCCAGCAGCTTGGAAGTTTGGGCTGAAGCTTTCTTT.

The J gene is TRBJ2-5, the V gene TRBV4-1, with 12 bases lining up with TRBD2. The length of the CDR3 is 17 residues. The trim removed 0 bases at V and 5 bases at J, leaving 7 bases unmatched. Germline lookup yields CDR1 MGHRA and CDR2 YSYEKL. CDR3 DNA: TGCGCCAGCAGCCAAGATGGGTCTAGCGGGGGGGCGGAGACCCAGTACTTC. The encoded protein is CASSQDGSSGGAETQYF.

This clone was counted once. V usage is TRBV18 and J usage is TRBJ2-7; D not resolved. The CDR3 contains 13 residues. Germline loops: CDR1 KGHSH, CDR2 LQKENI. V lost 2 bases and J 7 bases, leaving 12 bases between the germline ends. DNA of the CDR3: TGTGCCAGCTCACCAATAGGGCCCGGGGAGCAGTACTTC. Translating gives CASSPIGPGEQYF. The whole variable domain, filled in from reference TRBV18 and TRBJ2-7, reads NAGVMQNPRHLVRRRGQEARLRCSPMKGHSHVYWYRQLPEEGLKFMVYLQKENIIDESGMPKERFSAEFPKEGPSILRIQQVVRGDSAAYFCASSPIGPGEQYFGPGTRLTVT.

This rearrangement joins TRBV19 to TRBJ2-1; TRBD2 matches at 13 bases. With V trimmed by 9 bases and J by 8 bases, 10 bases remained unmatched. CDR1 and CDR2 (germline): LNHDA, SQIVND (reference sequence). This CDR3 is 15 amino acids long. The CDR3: CASTKNGLAGDEQFF. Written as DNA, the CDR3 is TGTGCCAGCACCAAAAACGGACTAGCGGGAGATGAGCAGTTCTTC. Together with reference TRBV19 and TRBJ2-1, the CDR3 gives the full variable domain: DGGITQSPKYLFRKEGQNVTLSCEQNLNHDAMYWYRQDPGQGLRLIYYSQIVNDFQKGDIAEGYSVSREKKESFPLTVTSAQKNPTAFYLCASTKNGLAGDEQFFGPGTRLTVL.

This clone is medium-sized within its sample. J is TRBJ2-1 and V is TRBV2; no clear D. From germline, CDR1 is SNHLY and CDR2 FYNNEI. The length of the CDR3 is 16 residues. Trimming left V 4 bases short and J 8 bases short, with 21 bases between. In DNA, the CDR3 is TGTGCCAGCAGTGCCCAAGTGAGATCTCTTGACGATGAGCAGTTCTTC. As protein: CASSAQVRSLDDEQFF. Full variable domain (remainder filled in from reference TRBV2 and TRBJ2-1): EPEVTQTPSHQVTQMGQEVILRCVPISNHLYFYWYRQILGQKVEFLVSFYNNEISEKSEIFDDQFSVERPDGSNFTLKIRSTKLEDSAMYFCASSAQVRSLDDEQFFGPGTRLTVL.

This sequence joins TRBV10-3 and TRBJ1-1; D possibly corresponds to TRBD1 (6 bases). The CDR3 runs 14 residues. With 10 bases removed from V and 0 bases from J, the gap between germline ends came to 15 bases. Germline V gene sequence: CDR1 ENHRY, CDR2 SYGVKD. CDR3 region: CASGTYDMNTEAFF. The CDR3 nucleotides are TGTGCCAGCGGGACATACGACATGAACACTGAAGCTTTCTTT.

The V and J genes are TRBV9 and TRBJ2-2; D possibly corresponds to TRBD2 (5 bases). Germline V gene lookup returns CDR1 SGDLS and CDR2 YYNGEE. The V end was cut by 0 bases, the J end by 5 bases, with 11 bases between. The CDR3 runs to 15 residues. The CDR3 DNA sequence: TGTGCCAGCAGCGTAGGGAGGCCCGGGACCGGGGAGCTGTTTTTT. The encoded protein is CASSVGRPGTGELFF. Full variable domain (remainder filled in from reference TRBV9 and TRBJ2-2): DSGVTQTPKHLITATGQRVTLRCSPRSGDLSVYWYQQSLDQGLQFLIQYYNGEERAKGNILERFSAQQFPDLHSELNLSSLELGDSALYFCASSVGRPGTGELFFGEGSRLTVL.

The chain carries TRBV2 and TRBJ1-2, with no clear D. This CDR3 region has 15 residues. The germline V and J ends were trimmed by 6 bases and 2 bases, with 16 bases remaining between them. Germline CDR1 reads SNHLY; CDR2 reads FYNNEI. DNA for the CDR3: TGTGCCAGCAGCCTCATTGTGACAACAAACTATGGCTACACCTTC. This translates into CASSLIVTTNYGYTF.

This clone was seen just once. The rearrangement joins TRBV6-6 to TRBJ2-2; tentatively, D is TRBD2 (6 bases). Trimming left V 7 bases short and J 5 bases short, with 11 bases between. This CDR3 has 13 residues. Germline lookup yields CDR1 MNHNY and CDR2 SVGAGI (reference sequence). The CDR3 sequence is CASIRRETGELFF. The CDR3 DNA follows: TGTGCCAGCATCCGGAGGGAGACCGGGGAGCTGTTTTTT.

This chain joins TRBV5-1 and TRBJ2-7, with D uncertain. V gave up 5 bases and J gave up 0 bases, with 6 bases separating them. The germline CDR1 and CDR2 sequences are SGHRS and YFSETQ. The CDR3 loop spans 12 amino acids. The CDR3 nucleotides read TGCGCCAGCAGTTCCAGCTCCTACGAGCAGTACTTC. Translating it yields CASSSSSYEQYF.

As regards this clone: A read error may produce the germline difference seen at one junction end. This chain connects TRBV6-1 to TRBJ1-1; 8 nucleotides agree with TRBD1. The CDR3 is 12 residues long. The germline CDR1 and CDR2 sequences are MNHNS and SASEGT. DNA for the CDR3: TGTGCCAGCAGTGATAGCAGGACAGGGCGTATCTTT. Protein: CASSDSRTGRIF.

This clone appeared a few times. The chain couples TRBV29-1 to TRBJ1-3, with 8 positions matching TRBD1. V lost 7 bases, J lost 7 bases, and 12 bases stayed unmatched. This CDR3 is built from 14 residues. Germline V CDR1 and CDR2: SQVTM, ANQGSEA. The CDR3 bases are TGCAGCGCCACTGGGACAGGAGCGACCAACACCATATATTTT. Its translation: CSATGTGATNTIYF.

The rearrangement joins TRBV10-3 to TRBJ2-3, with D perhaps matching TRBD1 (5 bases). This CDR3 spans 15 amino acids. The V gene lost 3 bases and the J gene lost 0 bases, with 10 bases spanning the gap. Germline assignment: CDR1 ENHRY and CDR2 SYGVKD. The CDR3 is CAISDNRKSTDTQYF. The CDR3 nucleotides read TGTGCCATCAGTGACAACAGGAAGAGCACAGATACGCAGTATTTT.

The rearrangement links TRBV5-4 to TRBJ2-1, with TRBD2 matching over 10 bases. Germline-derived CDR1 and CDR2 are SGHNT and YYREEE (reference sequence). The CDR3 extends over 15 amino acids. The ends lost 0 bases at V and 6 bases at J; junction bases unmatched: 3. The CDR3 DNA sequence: TGTGCCAGCAGCTTGGAAGCGGGAGGGGCCAATGAGCAGTTCTTC. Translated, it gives CASSLEAGGANEQFF.

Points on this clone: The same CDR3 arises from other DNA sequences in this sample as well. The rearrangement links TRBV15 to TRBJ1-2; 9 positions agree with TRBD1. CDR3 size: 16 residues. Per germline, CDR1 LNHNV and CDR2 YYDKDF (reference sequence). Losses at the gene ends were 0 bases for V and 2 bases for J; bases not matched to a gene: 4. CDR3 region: CATSRDPGQGNYGYTF. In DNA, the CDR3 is TGTGCCACCAGCAGAGATCCAGGACAGGGGAACTATGGCTACACCTTC. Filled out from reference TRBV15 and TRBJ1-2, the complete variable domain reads DAMVIQNPRYQVTQFGKPVTLSCSQTLNHNVMYWYQQKSSQAPKLLFHYYDKDFNNEADTPDNFQSRRPNTSFCFLDIRSPGLGDTAMYLCATSRDPGQGNYGYTFGSGTRLTVV.

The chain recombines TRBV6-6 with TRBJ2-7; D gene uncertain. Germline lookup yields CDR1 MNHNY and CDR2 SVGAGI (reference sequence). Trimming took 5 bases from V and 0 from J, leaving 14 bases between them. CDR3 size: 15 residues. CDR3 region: CASSKDMTTSYEQYF. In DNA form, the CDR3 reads TGTGCCAGCAGTAAAGACATGACAACCTCCTACGAGCAGTACTTC.

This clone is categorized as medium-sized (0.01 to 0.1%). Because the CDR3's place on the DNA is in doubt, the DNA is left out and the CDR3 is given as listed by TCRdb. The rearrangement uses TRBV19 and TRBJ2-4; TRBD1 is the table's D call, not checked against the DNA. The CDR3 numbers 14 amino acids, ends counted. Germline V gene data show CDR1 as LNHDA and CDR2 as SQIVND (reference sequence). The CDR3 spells CASTSAGTGNIQYF.

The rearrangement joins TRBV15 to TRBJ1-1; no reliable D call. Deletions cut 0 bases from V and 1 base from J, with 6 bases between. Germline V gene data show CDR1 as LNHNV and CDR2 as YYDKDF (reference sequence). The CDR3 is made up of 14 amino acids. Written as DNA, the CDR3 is TGTGCCACCAGCAGAGATGAAAAGAACACTGAAGCTTTCTTT. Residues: CATSRDEKNTEAFF.

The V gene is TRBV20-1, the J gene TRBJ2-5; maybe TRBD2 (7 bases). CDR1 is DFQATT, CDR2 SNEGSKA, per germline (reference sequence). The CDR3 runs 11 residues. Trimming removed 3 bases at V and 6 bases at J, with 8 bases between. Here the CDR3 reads CSASGGQTQYF. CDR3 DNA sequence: TGCAGTGCTAGCGGGGGGCAGACCCAGTACTTC.

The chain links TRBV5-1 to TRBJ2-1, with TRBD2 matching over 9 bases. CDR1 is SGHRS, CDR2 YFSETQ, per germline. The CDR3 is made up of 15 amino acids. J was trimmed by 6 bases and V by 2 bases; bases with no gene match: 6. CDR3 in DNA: TGCGCCAGCAGCTTCGCGGGAGGGGACCGCAATGAGCAGTTCTTC. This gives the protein CASSFAGGDRNEQFF.

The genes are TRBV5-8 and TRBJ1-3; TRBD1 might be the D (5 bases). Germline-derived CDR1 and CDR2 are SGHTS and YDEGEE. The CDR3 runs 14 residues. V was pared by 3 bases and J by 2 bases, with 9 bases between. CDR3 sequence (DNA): TGTGCCAGCAGCTGGGGGACGGCTGGAAACACCATATATTTT. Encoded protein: CASSWGTAGNTIYF.

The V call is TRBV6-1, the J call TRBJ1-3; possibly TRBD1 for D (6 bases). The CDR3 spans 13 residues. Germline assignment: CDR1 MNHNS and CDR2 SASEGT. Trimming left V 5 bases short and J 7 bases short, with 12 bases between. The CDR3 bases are TGTGCCAGCAGTTCCCCGGGGGCGAACACCATATATTTT. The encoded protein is CASSSPGANTIYF.

The CDR3 DNA is TGTGCCAGCAGCGGCCGGGACAATGGCTACACCTTC. Its translation: CASSGRDNGYTF. This chain links TRBV7-2 with TRBJ1-2; tentatively, D is TRBD1 (6 bases). V lost 5 bases, J lost 6 bases, and 10 bases lay in between. Germline CDR1 and CDR2: SGHTA and FQGNSA. This CDR3 has 12 amino acids.

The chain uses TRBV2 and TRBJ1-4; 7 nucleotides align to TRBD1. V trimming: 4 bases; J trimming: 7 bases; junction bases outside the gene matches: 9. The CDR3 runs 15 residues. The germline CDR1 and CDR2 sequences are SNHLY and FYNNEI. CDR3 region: CASSVNRGLGEKLFF. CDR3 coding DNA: TGTGCCAGCAGTGTAAACAGGGGCTTAGGTGAAAAACTGTTTTTT.

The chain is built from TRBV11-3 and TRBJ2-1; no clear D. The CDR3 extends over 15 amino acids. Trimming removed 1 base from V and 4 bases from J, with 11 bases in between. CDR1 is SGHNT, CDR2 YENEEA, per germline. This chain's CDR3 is CASSLVGVIYNEQFF. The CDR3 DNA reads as TGTGCCAGCAGCTTAGTGGGCGTAATATACAATGAGCAGTTCTTC.

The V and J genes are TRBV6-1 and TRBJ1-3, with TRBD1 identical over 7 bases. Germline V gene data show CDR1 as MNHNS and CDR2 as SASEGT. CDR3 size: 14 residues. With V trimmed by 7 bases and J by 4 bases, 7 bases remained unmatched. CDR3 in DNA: TGTGCCAGCATCGTTACGGACAGGGGAAACACCATATATTTT. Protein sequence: CASIVTDRGNTIYF.

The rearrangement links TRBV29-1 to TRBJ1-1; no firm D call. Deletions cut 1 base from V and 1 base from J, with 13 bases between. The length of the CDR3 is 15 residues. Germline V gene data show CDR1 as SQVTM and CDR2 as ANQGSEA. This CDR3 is CSVEGRGPQNTEAFF. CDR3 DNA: TGCAGCGTTGAAGGTAGAGGTCCTCAGAACACTGAAGCTTTCTTT.

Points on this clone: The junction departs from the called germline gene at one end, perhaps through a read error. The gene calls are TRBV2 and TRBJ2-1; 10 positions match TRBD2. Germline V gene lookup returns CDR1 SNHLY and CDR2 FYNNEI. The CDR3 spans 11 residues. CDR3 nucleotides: TGTGCCAGCAGTTCCGGGACTAGCGCAATCTTC. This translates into CASSSGTSAIF.